Below are 5 T cell receptor beta chains sequenced from a single sample in a study of OX40 agonist ivuxolimab in advanced cancers. Repertoires were generated with immunoSEQ multiplex PCR, while TCRdb's copy carries only in-frame clones and drops some. The sample consists of 65,000 to 85,000 clones, about 85% of them appearing once. Sequences were derived from CD4+ or CD8+ T cells sorted from blood, sampled in a trial of the OX40 agonist ivuxolimab. The receptors come from an adult with an advanced solid tumor such as melanoma, head and neck, liver or kidney cancer.

V usage is TRBV6-5 and J usage is TRBJ1-5, with a weak D call TRBD1 (6 bases). Trimming left V 6 bases short and J 4 bases short, with 13 bases between. Per germline, CDR1 MNHEY and CDR2 SVGAGI. The CDR3 is 14 residues long. CDR3 protein: CASSTGNRNQPQHF. DNA for the CDR3: TGTGCCAGCAGCACAGGGAATAGAAATCAGCCCCAGCATTTT.

The V gene is TRBV19, the J gene TRBJ1-1; 7 nucleotides match TRBD1. CDR3 length: 13 amino acids. Trimming at V came to 4 bases and at J to 8 bases, leaving 7 bases not matched to a gene. CDR1 and CDR2 (germline): LNHDA, SQIVND (reference sequence). The CDR3, as DNA: TGTGCCAGTAGTACTACCAGGGGGGCCGAAGCTTTCTTT. Residues: CASSTTRGAEAFF.

This clone is a singleton in its sample. This rearrangement joins TRBV4-3 to TRBJ1-5; a weak D match, TRBD1 (5 bases). V was clipped by 4 bases and J by 4 bases, with 17 bases between them. The CDR3 extends over 16 amino acids. CDR1 and CDR2 from the germline V gene are LGHNA and YSLEER. CDR3 in amino acids: CASSLGGAGRNQPQHF. The CDR3 DNA sequence: TGCGCCAGCAGCCTCGGTGGGGCAGGGCGGAATCAGCCCCAGCATTTT.

This sequence joins TRBV5-1 and TRBJ1-6; D is ambiguous. This CDR3 region has 15 residues. Germline V gives CDR1 SGHRS, CDR2 YFSETQ. Trimming left V 0 bases short and J 7 bases short, with 11 bases between. The DNA for the CDR3 is TGCGCCAGCAGCTTGGATCAGGCGGTAAATTCACCCCTCCACTTT. Amino acids: CASSLDQAVNSPLHF.

CDR3 in amino acids: CASRNSGASTDTQYF. The CDR3 nucleotides read TGTGCCAGCAGAAATAGCGGGGCTAGCACAGATACGCAGTATTTT. The chain carries TRBV6-5 and TRBJ2-3; 8 nucleotides match TRBD2. Germline loops: CDR1 MNHEY, CDR2 SVGAGI. This CDR3 region has 15 residues. Trimming removed 6 bases from V and 0 bases from J; junction bases left unmatched: 5.